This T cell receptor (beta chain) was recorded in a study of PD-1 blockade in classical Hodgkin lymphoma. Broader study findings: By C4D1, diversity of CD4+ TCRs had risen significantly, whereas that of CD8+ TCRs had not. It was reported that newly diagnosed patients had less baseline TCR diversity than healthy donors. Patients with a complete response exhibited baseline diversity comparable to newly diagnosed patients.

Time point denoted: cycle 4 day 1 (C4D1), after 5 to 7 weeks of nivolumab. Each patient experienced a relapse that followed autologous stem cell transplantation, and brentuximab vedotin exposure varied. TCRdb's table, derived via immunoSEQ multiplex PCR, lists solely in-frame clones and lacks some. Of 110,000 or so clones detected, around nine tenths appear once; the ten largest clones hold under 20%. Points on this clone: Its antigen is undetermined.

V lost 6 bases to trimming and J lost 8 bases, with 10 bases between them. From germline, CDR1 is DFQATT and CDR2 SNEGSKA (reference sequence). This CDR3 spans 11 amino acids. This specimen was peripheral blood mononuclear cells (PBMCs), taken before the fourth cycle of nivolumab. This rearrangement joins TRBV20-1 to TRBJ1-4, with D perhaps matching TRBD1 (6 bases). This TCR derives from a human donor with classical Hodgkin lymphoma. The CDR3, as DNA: TGCAGTGCGGAGGGGGGCGAAAAACTGTTTTTT. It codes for CSAEGGEKLFF.